The 25 T cell receptor beta chains presented below share a single source sample, sequenced in a study of siplizumab effects on memory and regulatory T cells. Profiling relied on immunoSEQ multiplex PCR, and the TCRdb table lists in-frame clones only, not all of them. The sample lists some 100,000 clones, approximately 90% occurring once. Material for sequencing was Tregs sorted from blood. Source of these receptors: a human donor in good health.

This rearrangement joins TRBV6-1 to TRBJ1-2; D is uncertain. Trimming took 2 bases from V and 8 from J, leaving 6 bases between them. In germline, CDR1 is MNHNS, CDR2 SASEGT. The CDR3 sequence is 11 residues long. The CDR3 coding sequence is TGTGCCAGCAGTGAAACACGAGGCTACACCTTC. The encoded protein is CASSETRGYTF.

The V and J genes are TRBV6-1 and TRBJ2-1; 8 bases agree with TRBD1. From germline, CDR1 is MNHNS and CDR2 SASEGT. Trimming at V came to 8 bases and at J to 9 bases, leaving 6 bases not matched to a gene. The CDR3 spans 12 residues. The CDR3 is CASGQGAGEQFF. The CDR3 DNA reads as TGTGCCAGCGGCCAGGGGGCCGGTGAGCAGTTCTTC.

This sequence joins TRBV10-2 and TRBJ2-2; D gene ambiguous. V shed 6 bases and J shed 7 bases, with 15 bases lying between them. The germline V gene has CDR1 WSHSY and CDR2 SAAADI. This CDR3 is 14 amino acids long. CDR3 protein: CASSTSGLNGELFF. CDR3 nucleotide sequence: TGCGCCAGCAGCACGAGTGGCCTTAACGGGGAGCTGTTTTTT.

The chain has TRBV2 and TRBJ2-6; 8 bases match TRBD2. Trimming removed 8 bases from V and 0 bases from J; junction bases left unmatched: 12. This CDR3 comprises 18 residues. Germline assignment: CDR1 SNHLY and CDR2 FYNNEI. This chain's CDR3 is CASGNSGMFYSGANVLTF. CDR3 DNA sequence: TGTGCCAGCGGGAATAGCGGGATGTTCTACTCTGGGGCCAACGTCCTGACTTTC.

J is TRBJ2-7 and V is TRBV5-1; tentative D call: TRBD2 (5 bases). Germline CDR1 and CDR2: SGHRS and YFSETQ. The CDR3 length is 15 residues. Trimming shortened V by 0 bases and J by 5 bases, and 15 bases separated the two germline ends. The CDR3 here is CASSLEGLEINEQYF. Written as DNA, the CDR3 is TGCGCCAGCAGCTTGGAAGGACTGGAGATTAACGAGCAGTACTTC.

The chain employs TRBV5-6 and TRBJ1-2, with D possibly being TRBD1 (5 bases). V lost 1 base and J lost 7, with 20 bases in between. This CDR3 region has 16 residues. CDR1 and CDR2 (germline): SGHDT, YYEEEE. CDR3 sequence reads: CASSLQGPVISIGYTF. DNA of the CDR3: TGTGCCAGCAGCTTGCAGGGCCCGGTTATTTCGATTGGCTACACCTTC.

The CDR3 DNA reads as TGCGCCACCCGTGAATCGGATAACTATGGCTACACCTTC. Its protein product is CATRESDNYGYTF. The chain couples TRBV5-1 to TRBJ1-2; D gene ambiguous. The V end lost 9 bases, the J end lost 1 base, and 13 bases lay between the germline ends. Germline CDR1 is SGHRS and CDR2 is YFSETQ. The CDR3 is made up of 13 amino acids. The variable domain in full, completed from reference TRBV5-1 and TRBJ1-2, reads KAGVTQTPRYLIKTRGQQVTLSCSPISGHRSVSWYQQTPGQGLQFLFEYFSETQRNKGNFPGRFSGRQFSNSRSEMNVSTLELGDSALYLCATRESDNYGYTFGSGTRLTVV.

The gene calls are TRBV5-1 and TRBJ2-5; a possible D gene is TRBD2 (6 bases). CDR1 and CDR2 from the germline V gene are SGHRS and YFSETQ. With 2 bases removed from V and 5 bases from J, the gap between germline ends came to 13 bases. The CDR3 extends over 14 amino acids. The CDR3 is CASSFVAEGETQYF. CDR3 coding DNA: TGCGCCAGCAGCTTTGTAGCGGAGGGGGAGACCCAGTACTTC.

The gene calls are TRBV7-3 and TRBJ2-1; a weak D match, TRBD2 (5 bases). Trimming stripped 4 bases from V and 0 bases from J, with 10 bases between. CDR3 length equals 15 residues. Germline loops: CDR1 SGHTA, CDR2 FQGTGA. CDR3 nucleotide sequence: TGTGCCAGCAGCTCACTAGTAAGCTCCTACAATGAGCAGTTCTTC. Translation gives CASSSLVSSYNEQFF. The full variable domain, completed using reference TRBV7-3 and TRBJ2-1, is GAGVSQTPSNKVTEKGKYVELRCDPISGHTALYWYRQSLGQGPEFLIYFQGTGAADDSGLPNDRFFAVRPEGSVSTLKIQRTERGDSAVYLCASSSLVSSYNEQFFGPGTRLTVL.

The chain joins TRBV9 to TRBJ2-3; 9 bases line up with TRBD2. Germline values: CDR1 SGDLS, CDR2 YYNGEE. The junction had 12 bases not matched to a gene; V was cut back by 6 bases and J by 4 bases. The CDR3 covers 16 residues. The CDR3, as DNA: TGTGCCAGCACCCTGGGTAGCGGGAGTTACGCAGATACGCAGTATTTT. It translates to CASTLGSGSYADTQYF.

Only one count was recorded for this clone. V usage is TRBV20-1 and J usage is TRBJ2-7; possible D gene TRBD2, 6 bases. This CDR3 has 11 residues. The V gene's germline CDR1 is DFQATT and CDR2 SNEGSKA (reference sequence). V dropped 3 bases and J dropped 4 bases, with 7 bases sitting between them. CDR3 region: CSASGRYEQYF. As DNA, the CDR3 is TGCAGTGCTAGCGGGAGATACGAGCAGTACTTC.

The rearrangement joins TRBV2 to TRBJ2-5; D is ambiguous. The CDR3 loop spans 15 amino acids. CDR1 SNHLY and CDR2 FYNNEI come from the germline V gene. Trimming took off 2 bases at V and 1 base at J, with 11 bases between the two ends. The CDR3 DNA is TGTGCCAGCAGTGAAAGTACGGACCTCCAAGAGACCCAGTACTTC. Its protein is CASSESTDLQETQYF.

The chain is built from TRBV10-3 and TRBJ2-3; 12 nucleotides line up with TRBD2. Germline V gene data show CDR1 as ENHRY and CDR2 as SYGVKD. J lost 4 bases, V lost 4 bases, and 9 bases had no gene match. The CDR3 has 17 residues. The CDR3 DNA sequence: TGTGCCATCAGTGCCAATCTAGCGGGGGGGGCAGCAGATACGCAGTATTTT. The encoded protein is CAISANLAGGAADTQYF.

This clone appeared once. This rearrangement joins TRBV7-9 to TRBJ1-5; no firm D call. The CDR3 has 12 amino acids. The germline gives CDR1 SEHNR, CDR2 FQNEAQ (reference sequence). Trimming cost V 3 bases and J 3 bases, with 3 bases left between them. CDR3 protein: CASSFYNQPQHF. DNA of the CDR3: TGTGCCAGCAGCTTTTACAATCAGCCCCAGCATTTT. Full variable domain (remainder filled in from reference TRBV7-9 and TRBJ1-5): DTGVSQNPRHKITKRGQNVTFRCDPISEHNRLYWYRQTLGQGPEFLTYFQNEAQLEKSRLLSDRFSAERPKGSFSTLEIQRTEQGDSAMYLCASSFYNQPQHFGDGTRLSIL.

For the CDR3, the DNA is TGTGCCAGCAGCGTAGGATTGACAGCGAGCTCCTACGAGCAGTACTTC. This codes for CASSVGLTASSYEQYF. The chain is built from TRBV9 and TRBJ2-7, with a weak D call TRBD1 (5 bases). Trimming removed 0 bases from V and 0 bases from J, with 13 bases in between. Per germline, CDR1 SGDLS and CDR2 YYNGEE. CDR3 length: 16 amino acids.

The chain recombines TRBV7-7 with TRBJ2-1; 10 positions match TRBD2. The CDR3 consists of 15 residues. Germline-derived CDR1 and CDR2 are SSHAT and FNYEAQ (reference sequence). The CDR3 protein is CASGERLAGYNEQFF. The CDR3, as DNA: TGTGCTAGCGGCGAAAGACTAGCGGGTTACAATGAGCAGTTCTTC.

V gene TRBV2 combines with J gene TRBJ2-1; TRBD1 matches at 7 bases. Germline trimming cut 7 bases from V and 3 bases from J; bases unmatched to any gene: 6. CDR3 length equals 14 residues. Germline lookup yields CDR1 SNHLY and CDR2 FYNNEI. CDR3 region: CASTSGQVYNEQFF. The CDR3 nucleotides are TGTGCCAGCACCAGCGGACAGGTCTACAATGAGCAGTTCTTC.

This chain links TRBV5-6 with TRBJ1-2; D remains unclear. This CDR3 has 13 amino acids. The V gene lost 1 base and the J gene lost 4 bases, with 8 bases spanning the gap. The germline V gene encodes CDR1 SGHDT and CDR2 YYEEEE. CDR3 loop: CASSLRRPYGYTF. The CDR3 DNA sequence: TGTGCCAGCAGCTTGAGACGGCCCTATGGCTACACCTTC.

The gene calls are TRBV27 and TRBJ2-2; TRBD1 matches 9 bases. V dropped 6 bases and J dropped 7; count of bases not matched to a gene: 6. From germline, CDR1 is MNHEY and CDR2 SMNVEV (reference sequence). There are 14 residues in the CDR3. The CDR3: CASRGQGVGGELFF. CDR3 nucleotides: TGTGCCAGCAGGGGACAGGGTGTCGGCGGGGAGCTGTTTTTT.

The V call is TRBV6-5, the J call TRBJ1-1, with D tentatively TRBD1 (6 bases). Germline V gene lookup returns CDR1 MNHEY and CDR2 SVGAGI. The V end was cut by 6 bases, the J end by 6 bases, with 17 bases between. This CDR3 comprises 14 residues. The CDR3 region has the DNA TGTGCCAGCAGCCCTCTACAGGGAAACCCTGAAGCTTTCTTT. It translates to CASSPLQGNPEAFF.

The count of this clone is one. The chain couples TRBV27 to TRBJ2-7; the D gene is possibly TRBD2 (5 bases). In germline, CDR1 is MNHEY, CDR2 SMNVEV (reference sequence). The V end was cut by 4 bases, the J end by 6 bases, with 13 bases between. The CDR3 loop spans 13 amino acids. CDR3 amino acids: CASSWAGLTEQYF. The CDR3, as DNA: TGTGCCAGCAGTTGGGCGGGTTTGACCGAGCAGTACTTC.

The chain couples TRBV6-6 to TRBJ2-3; D remains ambiguous. Germline CDR1 is MNHNY and CDR2 is SVGAGI (reference sequence). This CDR3 spans 11 amino acids. Trimming left V 10 bases short and J 3 bases short, with 8 bases between. The CDR3 is CATARTDTQYF. The CDR3 DNA sequence: TGTGCCACAGCCCGGACAGATACGCAGTATTTT.

The chain is built from TRBV2 and TRBJ2-7; the D gene is possibly TRBD1 (6 bases). The V end lost 8 bases, the J end lost 1 base, and 12 bases lay between the germline ends. CDR1 and CDR2 (germline): SNHLY, FYNNEI. The CDR3 covers 13 residues. The DNA for the CDR3 is TGTGCCAGCGTGGGGGCGATTTCCTACGAGCAGTACTTC. Its translation is CASVGAISYEQYF.

The V call is TRBV4-2, the J call TRBJ2-2; 8 bases are shared with TRBD2. V shed 6 bases and J 0 bases; nucleotides not matched to a gene: 6. There are 16 residues in the CDR3. Germline V gives CDR1 LGHNA, CDR2 YNFKEQ. The CDR3 loop is CASSSGLAPNTGELFF. In DNA form, the CDR3 reads TGTGCCAGCAGTTCCGGACTAGCACCGAACACCGGGGAGCTGTTTTTT.

The gene calls are TRBV19 and TRBJ1-2; possible D gene TRBD1, 5 bases. V was trimmed by 5 bases and J by 5 bases, leaving 24 bases between them. The CDR3 runs 17 residues. Germline lookup yields CDR1 LNHDA and CDR2 SQIVND (reference sequence). This CDR3 is CASSVTFPGTVDYGYTF. As DNA, the CDR3 is TGTGCCAGTAGTGTTACCTTCCCCGGGACGGTTGATTATGGCTACACCTTC.